A selection of T cell receptor beta chains follows, all from one sample in a study of PD-L1 blockade in urothelial cancer. Generated by immunoSEQ multiplex PCR, the TCRdb table keeps only in-frame clones and is missing some. The sample has 120,000 or so clones; about 83% are singletons. This material consisted of PBMCs, taken around atezolizumab (anti-PD-L1) treatment. These receptors originate from a man in his fifties or sixties with urothelial cancer. Both conserved end residues are part of each CDR3. A D gene is named only where the DNA matches it firmly. Expanded clones are given a class, and other clones once, few, many or no size at all.

>TRBJ2-3|16|.|TRBV7-9|.
CASSLGRTASTDTQYF
TGTGCCAGCAGCTTAGGGAGGACAGCTAGCACAGATACGCAGTATTTT
>TRBJ2-6|15|.|TRBV19|.
CASSSEGRVANVLTF
TGTGCCAGTAGTTCGGAGGGTCGCGTCGCCAACGTCCTGACTTTC
>TRBJ2-5|16|TRBD2|TRBV13|.
CASSKLAGGGGETQYF
TGTGCCAGCAGCAAACTAGCGGGAGGGGGCGGAGAGACCCAGTACTTC
>TRBJ2-5|17|TRBD2|TRBV7-2|.
CASSFGLAGGLGETQYF
TGTGCCAGCAGCTTCGGTCTAGCGGGAGGGCTCGGAGAGACCCAGTACTTC
>TRBJ2-7|15|.|TRBV7-2|.
CASSPLGQGNYEQYF
TGTGCCAGCAGCCCCCTGGGGCAGGGTAACTACGAGCAGTACTTC
>TRBJ1-4|15|.|TRBV5-1|.
CASSLGRVYNEKLFF
TGCGCCAGCAGCTTGGGCAGGGTCTATAATGAAAAACTGTTTTTT
>TRBJ1-1|15|TRBD1|TRBV15|.
CATSRVNGVRGEAFF
TGTGCCACCAGCAGAGTGAATGGGGTCAGGGGGGAAGCTTTCTTT
>TRBJ1-6|15|TRBD1|TRBV9|.
CASSEGARENSPLHF
TGTGCCAGCTCGGAGGGGGCGCGAGAGAATTCACCCCTCCACTTT
>TRBJ1-1|15|.|TRBV6-1|once
CASSEPRQMNTEAFF
TGTGCCAGCAGTGAACCTAGGCAGATGAACACTGAAGCTTTCTTT
>TRBJ1-6|14|TRBD1|TRBV6-1|.
CASSAQGGDSPLHF
TGTGCCAGCAGTGCACAGGGGGGGGATTCACCCCTCCACTTT
>TRBJ2-3|15|.|TRBV5-1|once
CASSSPGTLTDTQYF
TGCGCCAGCAGCTCTCCCGGGACACTCACAGATACGCAGTATTTT
>TRBJ1-1|13|.|TRBV18|few
CASSRGLNTEAFF
TGTGCCAGCTCCAGAGGGCTGAACACTGAAGCTTTCTTT
>TRBJ2-7|15|.|TRBV7-4|few
CASSLRGTSSYEQYF
TGTGCCAGCAGCCTTAGGGGAACGAGCTCCTACGAGCAGTACTTC
>TRBJ2-3|15|.|TRBV2|.
CASSRRGLNTDTQYF
TGTGCCAGCAGTCGGCGCGGACTAAACACAGATACGCAGTATTTT
>TRBJ1-1|16|TRBD1|TRBV7-9|.
CASSTPGQGPSFEAFF
TGTGCCAGCAGCACTCCGGGACAGGGGCCGTCCTTCGAAGCTTTCTTT
>TRBJ2-3|15|.|TRBV5-1|.
CASRPTSLGTDTQYF
TGCGCCAGCAGACCCACTAGTCTGGGCACAGATACGCAGTATTTT
>TRBJ2-7|14|.|TRBV18|.
CASLLTSGSYEQYF
TGTGCCAGCCTACTGACATCCGGCTCCTACGAGCAGTACTTC
>TRBJ2-3|15|.|TRBV9|.
CASNVGGWGTDTQYF
TGTGCCAGCAACGTGGGAGGCTGGGGCACAGATACGCAGTATTTT
>TRBJ2-1|17|TRBD1|TRBV30|.
CAWSRARGSSGKNEQFF
TGTGCCTGGAGTCGGGCCAGGGGGAGCTCGGGGAAAAATGAGCAGTTCTTC
>TRBJ2-7|10|.|TRBV30|.
CASGLNEQYF
TGTGCATCCGGACTGAACGAGCAGTACTTC
>TRBJ2-7|14|TRBD2|TRBV5-1|.
CASSTSGSAGEQYF
TGCGCCAGCAGCACTAGCGGGAGCGCAGGGGAGCAGTACTTC
>TRBJ1-6|14|TRBD1|TRBV28|.
CASRQGSYNSPLHF
TGTGCCAGCCGACAGGGCTCCTATAATTCACCCCTCCACTTT
>TRBJ2-3|14|TRBD2|TRBV7-2|.
CASSSTPLAGGPYF
TGTGCCAGCAGCTCCACGCCACTAGCGGGAGGGCCATATTTT
>TRBJ1-5|13|.|TRBV28|.
CASSINSNQPQHF
TGTGCCAGCAGCATCAATAGCAATCAGCCCCAGCATTTT
>TRBJ2-3|14|.|TRBV5-1|.
CASSLAGRPDTQYF
TGCGCCAGCAGCTTGGCAGGGCGCCCAGATACGCAGTATTTT